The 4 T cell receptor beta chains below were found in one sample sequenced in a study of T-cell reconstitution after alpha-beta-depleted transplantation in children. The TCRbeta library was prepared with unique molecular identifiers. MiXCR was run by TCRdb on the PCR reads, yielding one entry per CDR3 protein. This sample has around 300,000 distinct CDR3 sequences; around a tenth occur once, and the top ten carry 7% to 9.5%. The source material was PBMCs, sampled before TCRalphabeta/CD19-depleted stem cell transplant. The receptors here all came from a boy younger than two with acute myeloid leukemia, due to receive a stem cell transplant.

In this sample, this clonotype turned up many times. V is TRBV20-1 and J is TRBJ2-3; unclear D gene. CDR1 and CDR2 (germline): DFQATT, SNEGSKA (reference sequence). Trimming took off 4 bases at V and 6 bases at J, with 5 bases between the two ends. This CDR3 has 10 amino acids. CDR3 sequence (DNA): TGCAGTGCTATTCATGATACGCAGTATTTT. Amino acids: CSAIHDTQYF.

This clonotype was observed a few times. The CDR3, as DNA: TGTGCCAGCAGTCGACAGGGGTTGGATTCACCCCTCCACTTT. Translation: CASSRQGLDSPLHF. The chain has TRBV12-3 or TRBV12-4 and TRBJ1-6; 8 bases fit TRBD1. This CDR3 spans 14 amino acids. The ends lost 5 bases at V and 8 bases at J; junction bases unmatched: 5.

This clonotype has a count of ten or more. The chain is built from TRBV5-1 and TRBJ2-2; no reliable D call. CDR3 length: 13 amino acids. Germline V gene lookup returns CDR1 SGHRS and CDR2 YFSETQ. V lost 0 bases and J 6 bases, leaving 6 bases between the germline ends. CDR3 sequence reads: CASSLGAPGELFF. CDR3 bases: TGCGCCAGCAGCTTGGGTGCTCCCGGGGAGCTGTTTTTT.

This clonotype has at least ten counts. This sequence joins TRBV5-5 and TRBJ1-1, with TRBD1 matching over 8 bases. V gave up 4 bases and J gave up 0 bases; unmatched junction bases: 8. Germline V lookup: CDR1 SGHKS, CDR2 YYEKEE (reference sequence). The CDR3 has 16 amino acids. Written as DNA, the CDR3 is TGTGCCAGCAGCGACCGGACAGGGCTTGTGAACACTGAAGCTTTCTTT. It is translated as CASSDRTGLVNTEAFF.